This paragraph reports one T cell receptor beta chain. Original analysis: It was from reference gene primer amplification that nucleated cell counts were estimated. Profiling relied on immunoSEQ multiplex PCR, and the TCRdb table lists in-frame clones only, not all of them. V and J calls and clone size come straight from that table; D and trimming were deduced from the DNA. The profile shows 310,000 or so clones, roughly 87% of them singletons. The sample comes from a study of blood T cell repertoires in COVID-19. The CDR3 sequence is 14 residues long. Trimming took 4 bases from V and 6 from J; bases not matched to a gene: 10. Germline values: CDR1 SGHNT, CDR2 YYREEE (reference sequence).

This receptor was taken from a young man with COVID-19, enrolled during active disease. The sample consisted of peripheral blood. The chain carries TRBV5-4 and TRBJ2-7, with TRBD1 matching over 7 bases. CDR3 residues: CASSPQTGYGEQYF. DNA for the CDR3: TGTGCCAGCAGCCCACAGACAGGGTACGGCGAGCAGTACTTC.